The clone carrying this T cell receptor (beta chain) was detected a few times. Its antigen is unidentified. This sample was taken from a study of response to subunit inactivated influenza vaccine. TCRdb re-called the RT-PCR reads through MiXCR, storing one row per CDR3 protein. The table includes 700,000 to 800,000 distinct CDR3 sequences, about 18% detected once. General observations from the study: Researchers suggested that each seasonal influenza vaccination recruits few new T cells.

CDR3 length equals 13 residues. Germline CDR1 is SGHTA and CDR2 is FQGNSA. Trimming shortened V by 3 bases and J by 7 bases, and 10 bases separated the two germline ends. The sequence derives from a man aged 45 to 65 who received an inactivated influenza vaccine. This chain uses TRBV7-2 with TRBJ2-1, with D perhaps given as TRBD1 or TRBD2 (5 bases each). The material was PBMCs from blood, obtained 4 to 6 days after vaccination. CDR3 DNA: TGTGCCAGCAGCTTCCAGGGACCAAATGAGCAGTTCTTC. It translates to CASSFQGPNEQFF.